This entry lists 24 T cell receptor beta chains sequenced from one sample in a study of HIV-infected patients and healthy controls (dated by TCRdb to the mid-2010s). The method behind the library was 5' RACE. The sequencing machine was an Illumina MiSeq. Reverse transcription of about 550 ng RNA was performed with SuperScript III using primers directed against the alpha and beta constant regions. Separate alpha and beta chain libraries were made by chain-specific third strand synthesis with multiplexing indices. Through fastp at Q25 and MiXCR, TCRdb rebuilt clones from the public reads, retaining in-frame beta chains. Rows merge per CDR3 protein into single entries with the most common DNA and genes. Recorded for this sample are more than 15,000 distinct CDR3 sequences; 9% to 15% of them occurred a single time. The top ten clones comprise 11% of the sample. Since whole blood was used without any cell fractionation, the repertoire reflected all peripheral T cells in unsorted form.

The sample comprised blood. All receptors come from an adult in good health.

This clonotype was seen more than once but under ten times. This sequence joins TRBV5-1 and TRBJ1-4; D not certain. Per the germline V gene, CDR1 is SGHRS and CDR2 is YFSETQ. This CDR3 comprises 16 residues. Trimming cost V 0 bases and J 0 bases, with 9 bases left between them. The CDR3, as DNA: TGCGCCAGCAGCTTGGTTTCGGGCGCAACTAATGAAAAACTGTTTTTT. Protein: CASSLVSGATNEKLFF. Using reference TRBV5-1 and TRBJ1-4 for the parts outside the CDR3, the full variable domain is KAGVTQTPRYLIKTRGQQVTLSCSPISGHRSVSWYQQTPGQGLQFLFEYFSETQRNKGNFPGRFSGRQFSNSRSEMNVSTLELGDSALYLCASSLVSGATNEKLFFGSGTQLSVL.

There are many counts of this clonotype. The chain employs TRBV20-1 and TRBJ1-5; D possibly corresponds to TRBD1 (5 bases). Germline CDR1 DFQATT, CDR2 SNEGSKA (reference sequence). This CDR3 spans 14 amino acids. V lost 5 bases, J lost 5 bases, and 16 bases lay in between. The CDR3 nucleotides read TGCAGTGCTTATCCGCAGGGTTTGGATCAGCCCCAGCATTTT. Its translation is CSAYPQGLDQPQHF.

In this sample, this clonotype turned up many times. The rearrangement uses TRBV5-5 and TRBJ1-3; D gene ambiguous. The CDR3 runs 16 residues. Germline assignment: CDR1 SGHKS and CDR2 YYEKEE (reference sequence). V was cut by 0 bases and J by 0 bases, with 10 bases left in between. In DNA, the CDR3 is TGTGCCAGCAGCTTGGGACTGTTTGCCTCTGGAAACACCATATATTTT. This translates into CASSLGLFASGNTIYF.

This clonotype was observed a handful of times. The V call is TRBV9, the J call TRBJ1-1; 7 bases align to TRBD1. Trimming removed 4 bases from V and 3 bases from J; junction bases left unmatched: 6. This CDR3 is 14 amino acids long. The germline gives CDR1 SGDLS, CDR2 YYNGEE. Here the CDR3 DNA reads TGTGCCAGCAGCCTTCAGGGGGAGGACACTGAAGCTTTCTTT. Amino acids: CASSLQGEDTEAFF. The variable domain in full, completed from reference TRBV9 and TRBJ1-1, reads DSGVTQTPKHLITATGQRVTLRCSPRSGDLSVYWYQQSLDQGLQFLIQYYNGEERAKGNILERFSAQQFPDLHSELNLSSLELGDSALYFCASSLQGEDTEAFFGQGTRLTVV.

This clonotype was counted only a few times. V and J are TRBV2 and TRBJ2-7; D gene unclear. Germline V lookup: CDR1 SNHLY, CDR2 FYNNEI. V lost 3 bases and J lost 3, with 9 bases in between. The CDR3 length is 13 residues. The CDR3 DNA reads TGTGCCAGCAGTGAGGGCCAGCTCTACGAGCAGTACTTC. It translates to CASSEGQLYEQYF.

The sample holds many counts of this clonotype. The chain couples TRBV7-6 to TRBJ2-1; 9 positions agree with TRBD2. The CDR3 totals 16 residues. Per germline, CDR1 SGHVS and CDR2 FNYEAQ. J was trimmed by 2 bases and V by 0 bases; bases with no gene match: 2. CDR3 sequence reads: CASSLASGGPYNEQFF. CDR3 DNA sequence: TGTGCCAGCAGCTTAGCTAGCGGGGGACCCTACAATGAGCAGTTCTTC.

This clonotype has only a few counts. The chain links TRBV6-1 to TRBJ1-2; TRBD1 is a possible D gene (5 bases). Germline loops: CDR1 MNHNS, CDR2 SASEGT. CDR3 size: 12 residues. V was clipped by 5 bases and J by 7 bases, with 11 bases between them. DNA of the CDR3: TGTGCCAGCAGTTTTGGGGGTCTTGGCTACACCTTC. Translating gives CASSFGGLGYTF.

The chain recombines TRBV11-2 with TRBJ2-5, with D possibly being TRBD2 (5 bases). Trimming took off 4 bases at V and 0 bases at J, with 18 bases between the two ends. The CDR3 is made up of 17 amino acids. The germline V gene has CDR1 SGHAT and CDR2 FQNNGV. This CDR3 reads CASSSAITRRYQETQYF. CDR3 DNA: TGTGCCAGCAGCTCGGCTATAACGAGGAGGTACCAAGAGACCCAGTACTTC.

The gene calls are TRBV5-1 and TRBJ1-1; a weak D match, TRBD1 (6 bases). The V gene lost 4 bases and the J gene lost 5 bases, with 18 bases spanning the gap. CDR1 SGHRS and CDR2 YFSETQ come from the germline V gene. The CDR3 runs 15 residues. The chain's CDR3 is CASSAGGGGGTEAFF. In DNA form, the CDR3 reads TGCGCCAGCAGCGCGGGGGGAGGGGGAGGAACTGAAGCTTTCTTT.

This clonotype appeared many times. This chain links TRBV6-1 with TRBJ1-5; D unclear. The CDR3 totals 12 residues. V lost 8 bases, J lost 5 bases, and 10 bases lay in between. Germline CDR1 and CDR2: MNHNS and SASEGT. CDR3 sequence (DNA): TGTGCCAGCGTCCGCGGAGATCAGCCCCAGCATTTT. This encodes CASVRGDQPQHF.

This clonotype ranks as medium-sized. This chain joins TRBV7-2 and TRBJ1-2, with D unresolved. This CDR3 comprises 13 residues. Germline CDR1 reads SGHTA; CDR2 reads FQGNSA. V gave up 4 bases and J gave up 4 bases, with 10 bases separating them. The CDR3 nucleotides are TGTGCCAGCAGCTCCGCGGGGAGCTATGGCTACACCTTC. Translation gives CASSSAGSYGYTF.

This clonotype was counted many times. The chain carries TRBV12-3 or TRBV12-4 and TRBJ2-7; 12 bases align to TRBD1. V lost 8 bases and J lost 3; bases outside the gene matches: 8. The CDR3 runs 15 residues. The CDR3 protein is CASRTGTGGFYEQYF. CDR3 DNA sequence: TGTGCCAGCCGCACCGGGACAGGGGGCTTCTACGAGCAGTACTTC.

This clonotype was observed at least ten times. This chain joins TRBV4-2 and TRBJ1-3, with D unresolved. Germline-derived CDR1 and CDR2 are LGHNA and YNFKEQ. V was pared by 6 bases and J by 3 bases, with 0 bases between. This CDR3 has 10 amino acids. The CDR3 here is CASSGNTIYF. For the CDR3, the DNA is TGTGCCAGCAGTGGAAACACCATATATTTT.

The chain links TRBV12-3 or TRBV12-4 to TRBJ1-5; a possible D gene is TRBD1 (6 bases). V lost 6 bases to trimming and J lost 1 base, with 13 bases between them. This CDR3 region has 15 residues. In DNA, the CDR3 is TGTGCCAGCAGCCCAGGGGTACGGAGCAATCAGCCCCAGCATTTT. Amino acids: CASSPGVRSNQPQHF.

This clonotype is medium-sized. The gene calls are TRBV11-2 and TRBJ1-2; D is ambiguous. The CDR3 runs to 11 residues. The V end lost 6 bases, the J end lost 6 bases, and 8 bases lay between the germline ends. Per the germline V gene, CDR1 is SGHAT and CDR2 is FQNNGV. The CDR3 region has the DNA TGTGCCAGCAGTTTAAACCATGGCTACACCTTC. It translates to CASSLNHGYTF.

V gene TRBV7-3 combines with J gene TRBJ1-1, with a weak D call TRBD1 (6 bases). CDR1 and CDR2 (germline): SGHTA, FQGTGA. Trimming removed 4 bases at V and 3 bases at J, with 12 bases between. This CDR3 has 14 residues. The CDR3 DNA reads TGTGCCAGCAGCTCGACAGGTCGGGACACTGAAGCTTTCTTT. It is translated as CASSSTGRDTEAFF.

Ten or more counts support this clonotype. The CDR3 protein is CASSLSELEAFF. CDR3 bases: TGTGCCAGCAGCTTATCCGAGCTAGAAGCTTTCTTT. This chain connects TRBV7-2 to TRBJ1-1; D call uncertain. The germline CDR1 and CDR2 sequences are SGHTA and FQGNSA. V gave up 2 bases and J gave up 8 bases, with 9 bases separating them. This CDR3 spans 12 amino acids.

The V gene is TRBV12-3 or TRBV12-4, the J gene TRBJ1-1; D call uncertain. The CDR3 totals 13 residues. Trimming stripped 6 bases from V and 4 bases from J, with 12 bases between. CDR3 residues: CASSRTWGTEAFF. The CDR3, as DNA: TGTGCCAGCAGCCGTACCTGGGGCACTGAAGCTTTCTTT.

By sample share, this clonotype is medium-sized (0.01 to 0.1%). The genes are TRBV6-2 or TRBV6-3 and TRBJ2-1; TRBD2 matches 8 bases. After removal of 0 bases from V and 2 bases from J, the junction contained 9 bases not matched to a gene. CDR1 and CDR2 (germline): MNHEY, SVGEGT. The CDR3 extends over 18 amino acids. CDR3 sequence: CASSYSLNAGGAYNEQFF. The CDR3 DNA sequence: TGTGCCAGCAGTTACTCGTTGAATGCCGGGGGGGCCTACAATGAGCAGTTCTTC.

This clonotype was picked up many times. The chain uses TRBV7-2 and TRBJ2-2; 10 bases agree with TRBD2. The CDR3 is 16 amino acids. With V trimmed by 6 bases and J by 1 base, 5 bases remained unmatched. CDR1 is SGHTA, CDR2 FQGNSA, per germline. Written as DNA, the CDR3 is TGTGCCAGCAGAAAATTAGCGGGGGGGAACACCGGGGAGCTGTTTTTT. Amino acid sequence: CASRKLAGGNTGELFF.

V is TRBV29-1 and J is TRBJ1-1; perhaps TRBD1 as D (6 bases). The germline V gene encodes CDR1 SQVTM and CDR2 ANQGSEA. The V end was cut by 4 bases, the J end by 11 bases, with 11 bases between. The CDR3 totals 10 residues. For the CDR3, the DNA is TGCAGCGTTGGGTCAGGGGAGGCTTTCTTT. It translates to CSVGSGEAFF.

The J gene is TRBJ2-1, the V gene TRBV20-1, with a possible D match to TRBD1 (6 bases). Per the germline V gene, CDR1 is DFQATT and CDR2 is SNEGSKA (reference sequence). The CDR3 has 15 residues. V was cut by 0 bases and J by 9 bases, with 18 bases left in between. DNA of the CDR3: TGCAGTGCTAGAGATCCAGCAGGGGCTGGGGTTGAGCAGTTCTTC. It yields the protein CSARDPAGAGVEQFF.

The chain joins TRBV11-2 to TRBJ2-4; possible D gene TRBD2, 5 bases. This CDR3 spans 18 amino acids. V shed 5 bases and J shed 1 base, with 21 bases lying between them. The germline V gene has CDR1 SGHAT and CDR2 FQNNGV. The CDR3 is CASSPRGSGNGAKNIQYF. The CDR3 nucleotides read TGTGCCAGCAGCCCCCGAGGGTCCGGGAACGGGGCCAAAAACATTCAGTACTTC.

The chain's CDR3 is CASSYDGGLGEQYF. The CDR3 region has the DNA TGTGCCAGCAGTTACGACGGGGGGCTGGGCGAGCAGTACTTC. The chain couples TRBV6-5 to TRBJ2-7, with D maybe TRBD2 (7 bases). The V and J ends lost 2 bases and 6 bases respectively, with 14 bases between them. Germline V gives CDR1 MNHEY, CDR2 SVGAGI. The CDR3 spans 14 residues.